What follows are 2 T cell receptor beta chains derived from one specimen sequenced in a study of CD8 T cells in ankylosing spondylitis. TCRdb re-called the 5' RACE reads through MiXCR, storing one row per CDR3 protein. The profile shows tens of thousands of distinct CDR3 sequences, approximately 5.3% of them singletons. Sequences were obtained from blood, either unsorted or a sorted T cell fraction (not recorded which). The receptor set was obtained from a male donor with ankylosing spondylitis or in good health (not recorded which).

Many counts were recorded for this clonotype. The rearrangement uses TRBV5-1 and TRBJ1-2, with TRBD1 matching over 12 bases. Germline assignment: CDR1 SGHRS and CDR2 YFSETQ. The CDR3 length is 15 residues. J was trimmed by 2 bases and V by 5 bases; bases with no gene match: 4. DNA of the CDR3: TGCGCCAGCAGGGCCGGGACAGGGGGCAACTATGGCTACACCTTC. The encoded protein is CASRAGTGGNYGYTF. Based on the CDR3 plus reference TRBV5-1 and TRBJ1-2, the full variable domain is KAGVTQTPRYLIKTRGQQVTLSCSPISGHRSVSWYQQTPGQGLQFLFEYFSETQRNKGNFPGRFSGRQFSNSRSEMNVSTLELGDSALYLCASRAGTGGNYGYTFGSGTRLTVV.

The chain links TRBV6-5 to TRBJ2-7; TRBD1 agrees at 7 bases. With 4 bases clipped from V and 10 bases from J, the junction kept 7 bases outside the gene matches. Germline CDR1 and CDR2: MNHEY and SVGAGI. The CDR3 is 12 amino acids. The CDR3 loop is CASSWTGYGQYF. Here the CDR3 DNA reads TGTGCCAGCAGTTGGACAGGATACGGTCAGTACTTC.